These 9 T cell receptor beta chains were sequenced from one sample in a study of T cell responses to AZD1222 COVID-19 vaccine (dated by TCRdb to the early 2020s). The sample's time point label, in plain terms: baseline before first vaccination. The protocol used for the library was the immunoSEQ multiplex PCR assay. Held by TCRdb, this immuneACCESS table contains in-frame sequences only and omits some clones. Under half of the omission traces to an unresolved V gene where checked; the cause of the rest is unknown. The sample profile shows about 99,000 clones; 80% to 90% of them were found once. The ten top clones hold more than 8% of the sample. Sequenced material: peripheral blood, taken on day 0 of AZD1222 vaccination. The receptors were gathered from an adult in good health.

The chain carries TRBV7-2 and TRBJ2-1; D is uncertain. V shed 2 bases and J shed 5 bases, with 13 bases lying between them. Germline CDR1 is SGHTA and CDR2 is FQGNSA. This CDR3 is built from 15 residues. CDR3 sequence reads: CASSLTRARNNEQFF. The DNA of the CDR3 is TGTGCCAGCAGCTTAACCCGGGCCCGGAACAATGAGCAGTTCTTC.

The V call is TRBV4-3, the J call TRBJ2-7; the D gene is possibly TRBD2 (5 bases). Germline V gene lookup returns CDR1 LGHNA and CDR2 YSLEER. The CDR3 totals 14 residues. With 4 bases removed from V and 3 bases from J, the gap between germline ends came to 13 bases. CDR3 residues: CASSPSLAIYEQYF. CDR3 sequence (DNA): TGCGCCAGCAGCCCCTCCTTAGCGATCTACGAGCAGTACTTC.

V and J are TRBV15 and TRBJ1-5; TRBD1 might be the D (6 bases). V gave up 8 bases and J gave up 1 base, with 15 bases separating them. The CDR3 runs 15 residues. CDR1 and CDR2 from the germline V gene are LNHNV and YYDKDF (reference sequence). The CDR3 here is CATRHRTESNQPQHF. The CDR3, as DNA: TGTGCCACCCGGCACCGGACAGAAAGCAATCAGCCCCAGCATTTT.

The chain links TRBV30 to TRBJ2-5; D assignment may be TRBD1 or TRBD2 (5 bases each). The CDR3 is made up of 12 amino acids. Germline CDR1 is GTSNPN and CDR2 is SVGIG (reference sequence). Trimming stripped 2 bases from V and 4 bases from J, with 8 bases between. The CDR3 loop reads CAWSRGLETQYF. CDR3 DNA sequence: TGTGCCTGGAGTCGGGGCTTAGAGACCCAGTACTTC.

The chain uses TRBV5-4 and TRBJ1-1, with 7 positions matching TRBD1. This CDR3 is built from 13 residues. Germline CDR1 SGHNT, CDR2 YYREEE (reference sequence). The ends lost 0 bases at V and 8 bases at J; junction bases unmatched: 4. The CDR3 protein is CASSLGLTGEAFF. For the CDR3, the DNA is TGTGCCAGCAGCTTGGGGTTGACAGGGGAAGCTTTCTTT.

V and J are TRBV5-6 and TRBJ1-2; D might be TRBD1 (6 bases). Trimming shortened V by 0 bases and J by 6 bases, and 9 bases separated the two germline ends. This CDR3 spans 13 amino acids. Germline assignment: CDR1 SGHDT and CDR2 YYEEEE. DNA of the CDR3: TGTGCCAGCAGCTTGGGACAGGAGGATGGCTACACCTTC. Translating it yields CASSLGQEDGYTF.

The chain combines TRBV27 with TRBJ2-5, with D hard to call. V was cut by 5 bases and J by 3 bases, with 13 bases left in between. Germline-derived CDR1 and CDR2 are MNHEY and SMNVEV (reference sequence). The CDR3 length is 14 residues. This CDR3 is CASSPLGAKETQYF. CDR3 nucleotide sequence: TGTGCCAGCAGTCCCCTAGGCGCCAAAGAGACCCAGTACTTC.

CDR3 bases: TGTGCCAGCAGTTTTCTAGCGGGAGGTGGCTACGAGCAGTACTTC. Translation gives CASSFLAGGGYEQYF. This chain connects TRBV5-4 to TRBJ2-7; 11 bases map to TRBD2. This CDR3 has 15 amino acids. The germline V gene encodes CDR1 SGHNT and CDR2 YYREEE (reference sequence). After removal of 5 bases from V and 3 bases from J, the junction contained 7 bases not matched to a gene.

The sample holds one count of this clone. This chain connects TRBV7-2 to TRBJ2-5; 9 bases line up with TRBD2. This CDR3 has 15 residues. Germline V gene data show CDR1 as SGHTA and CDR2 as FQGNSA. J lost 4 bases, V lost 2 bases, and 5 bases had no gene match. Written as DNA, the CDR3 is TGTGCCAGCAGCTTAAGTACTAGCGGGTCAGAGACCCAGTACTTC. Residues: CASSLSTSGSETQYF.